One T cell receptor beta chain is described in this entry. The entry originates in a study of blood T cell repertoires in COVID-19. Background on the study: Sites in the United States, Italy and Spain provided acute and convalescent COVID-19 samples.

Patients in Seattle were enrolled during active infection, then followed longitudinally. The repertoire was sequenced with immunoSEQ multiplex PCR; TCRdb's copy has only in-frame clones and lacks some. Among 150,000 to 200,000 clones listed, around 80% were seen once. Sequences were obtained from peripheral blood. The source of this sequence is a woman aged 70-85 years with COVID-19, enrolled during active disease.

The CDR3, as DNA: TGCGCCAGCAGCTCGGGACAGGGGAATTGGAACACTGAAGCTTTCTTT. This gives the protein CASSSGQGNWNTEAFF. V is TRBV5-1 and J is TRBJ1-1, with 10 bases matching TRBD1. The ends lost 3 bases at V and 1 base at J; junction bases unmatched: 6. Germline-derived CDR1 and CDR2 are SGHRS and YFSETQ. The CDR3 sequence is 16 residues long. The complete variable domain, with remaining parts taken from reference TRBV5-1 and TRBJ1-1, reads KAGVTQTPRYLIKTRGQQVTLSCSPISGHRSVSWYQQTPGQGLQFLFEYFSETQRNKGNFPGRFSGRQFSNSRSEMNVSTLELGDSALYLCASSSGQGNWNTEAFFGQGTRLTVV.